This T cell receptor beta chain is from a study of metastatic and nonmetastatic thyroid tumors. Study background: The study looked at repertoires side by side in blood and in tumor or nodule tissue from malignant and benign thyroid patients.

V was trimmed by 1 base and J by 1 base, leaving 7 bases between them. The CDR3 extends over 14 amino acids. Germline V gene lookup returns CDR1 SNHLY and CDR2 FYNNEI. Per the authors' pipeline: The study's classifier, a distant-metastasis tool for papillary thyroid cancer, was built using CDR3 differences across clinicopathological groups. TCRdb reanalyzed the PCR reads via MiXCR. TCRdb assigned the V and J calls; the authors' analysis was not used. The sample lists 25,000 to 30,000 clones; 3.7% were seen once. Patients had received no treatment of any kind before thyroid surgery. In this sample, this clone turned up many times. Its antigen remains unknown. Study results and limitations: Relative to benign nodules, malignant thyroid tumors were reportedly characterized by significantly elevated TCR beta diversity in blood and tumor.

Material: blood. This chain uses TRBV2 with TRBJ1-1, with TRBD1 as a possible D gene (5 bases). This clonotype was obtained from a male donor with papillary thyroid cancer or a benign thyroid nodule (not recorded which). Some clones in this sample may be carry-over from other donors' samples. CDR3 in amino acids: CASSEVGTNTEAFF. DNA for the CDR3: TGTGCCAGCAGTGAAGTAGGGACGAACACTGAAGCTTTCTTT. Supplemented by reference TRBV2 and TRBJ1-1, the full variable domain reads EPEVTQTPSHQVTQMGQEVILRCVPISNHLYFYWYRQILGQKVEFLVSFYNNEISEKSEIFDDQFSVERPDGSNFTLKIRSTKLEDSAMYFCASSEVGTNTEAFFGQGTRLTVV.